This T cell receptor beta chain was documented in a study of molecular identifiers for immune sequencing clone quantification. TCRdb called the PCR reads again in MiXCR, with one record for every CDR3 protein. The repertoire has 7,500 to 9,500 distinct CDR3 sequences, roughly an eighth of them found once; the top ten carry less than 2%. A word on this clonotype: A single base separates this from a much larger clone, so it may be a read error.

Sequenced sample: naive CD8+ T cells from blood, with Jurkat cell RNA spiked in. The subset here: FACS-sorted CD8+CD4-CCR7+CD45RA+ naive T cells. The origin of this receptor is a human donor in good health. Some libraries in this study had Jurkat cell RNA spiked in.

CDR3 sequence (DNA): TGTGCCAGCGGTTTATTTTTATTTGATACGCAGTATTTT. It codes for CASGLFLFDTQYF. The rearrangement joins TRBV27 to TRBJ2-3, with D unclear. The CDR3 sequence is 13 residues long. Germline V gives CDR1 MNHEY, CDR2 SMNVEV (reference sequence).